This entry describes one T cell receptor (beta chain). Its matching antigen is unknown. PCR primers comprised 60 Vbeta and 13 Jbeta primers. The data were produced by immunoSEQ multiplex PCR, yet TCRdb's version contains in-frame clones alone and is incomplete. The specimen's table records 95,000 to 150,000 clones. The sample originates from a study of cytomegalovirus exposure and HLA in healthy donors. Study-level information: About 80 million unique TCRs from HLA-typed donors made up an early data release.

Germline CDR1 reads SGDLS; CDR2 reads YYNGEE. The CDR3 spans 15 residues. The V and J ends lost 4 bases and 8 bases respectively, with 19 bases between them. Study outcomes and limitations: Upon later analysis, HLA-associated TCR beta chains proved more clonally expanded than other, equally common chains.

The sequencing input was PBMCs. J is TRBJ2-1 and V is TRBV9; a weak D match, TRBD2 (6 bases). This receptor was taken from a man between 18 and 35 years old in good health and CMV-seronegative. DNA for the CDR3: TGTGCCAGCAGCCCTTCGGATGGGAGGTGGGATGAGCAGTTCTTC. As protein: CASSPSDGRWDEQFF.